This is a list of T cell receptor beta chains from one sample in a study of vaccination effects on CD4 cells after COVID-19. Some clones are missing from TCRdb's copy, which holds only in-frame ones; the method was immunoSEQ multiplex PCR. Of about 60,000 clones in the sample, approximately 80% were seen once. Their cognate antigens are unknown. Sequencing used CD4+ T cells from PBMCs cultured with HCoV-229E spike peptides, obtained before COVID-19 vaccination. These receptors came from a human donor who received a COVID-19 vaccine. CDR3s leave out the opening cysteine and the closing phenylalanine or tryptophan. The order of the fields is D gene, V gene, CDR3 protein. A D gene is named only where the DNA matches it firmly.

NA | TRBV6-5 | ASRNRAGEEKLF
NA | TRBV28 | ASSRDRQPLH
TRBD1 | TRBV4-2 | ASCVDRVTNEQF
TRBD2 | TRBV24-1 | ATSDPASGPSSYNEQF
NA | TRBV4-3 | ASSQERTRLEAF
NA | TRBV7-8 | ASSLGQGRNYGYT
NA | TRBV5-6 | ASSQSGLISGNTIY
TRBD1 | TRBV18 | ASSSDRPNNSPLH
TRBD2 | TRBV19 | ASSKTFSSGGANEQF
NA | TRBV7-9 | ASSLAVSNSPLH
NA | TRBV5-6 | ASSLGKVQPQH
TRBD2 | TRBV5-4 | ASSDSGGNSGANVLT
NA | TRBV2 | ASSGGLKGHQPQH
NA | TRBV9 | ASSVDLKVRTDTQY
TRBD2 | TRBV2 | ASSLAGGPAKNIQY
NA | TRBV2 | ASSKGPTLGLSNQPQH
NA | TRBV18 | ASSPLLGRGETQY
TRBD1 | TRBV6-1 | ASSVQGAQTNTGELF
NA | TRBV24-1 | ATSDQAGPDTQY
NA | TRBV9 | ASSVDRYPDSPLH
NA | TRBV11-3 | ASSLDGNSPLH
TRBD2 | TRBV19 | ASSISSGGSGANVLT
NA | TRBV6-4 | ASSPRGMNTEAF
TRBD1 | TRBV7-2 | ASSPAGQGISGPQH
TRBD1 | TRBV4-3 | ASSQEGNRGTAYNSPLH
NA | TRBV28 | ASSLFQGNTEAF
NA | TRBV15 | ATSRDRGGGNQPQH
NA | TRBV6-4 | ASSDRGFDNEQF
NA | TRBV4-3 | ASSQSLYKETQY
NA | TRBV6-5 | ASSLWVSNQPQH